Each of the 28 T cell receptor beta chains below was sequenced from the same sample in a study of blood T cells in healthy people across ages. A second PCR of roughly 7 to 11 cycles used a sample-barcoded 5' primer and a J-beta primer mix. TCRdb passed the 5' RACE reads through MiXCR, listing each CDR3 protein once. In the table there are hundreds of thousands of distinct CDR3 sequences, approximately 48% of which are singletons. Sequencing was done on a sample of blood. The source of these receptors is a man aged 60 to 75 in good health.

In its sample, this clonotype was seen a few times. The chain combines TRBV2 with TRBJ2-7; 7 bases agree with TRBD2. This CDR3 spans 13 amino acids. Germline CDR1 and CDR2: SNHLY and FYNNEI. V dropped 7 bases and J dropped 3; count of bases not matched to a gene: 6. CDR3 sequence: CASNPGLRYEQYF. CDR3 coding DNA: TGTGCCAGCAACCCGGGACTACGCTACGAGCAGTACTTC.

The chain couples TRBV14 to TRBJ1-2, with D possibly TRBD1 on 6 matching bases. The CDR3 is 13 residues long. V was trimmed by 6 bases and J by 5 bases, leaving 13 bases between them. Germline V gives CDR1 SGHDN, CDR2 FVKESK. The CDR3 spells CASRRQGLYGYTF. DNA of the CDR3: TGTGCCAGCAGACGCCAGGGGCTATATGGCTACACCTTC.

The V and J genes are TRBV9 and TRBJ2-7, with TRBD1 as a possible D gene (6 bases). Germline V gene data show CDR1 as SGDLS and CDR2 as YYNGEE. The CDR3 sequence is 13 residues long. V was clipped by 3 bases and J by 4 bases, with 11 bases between them. CDR3: CASSAQGRYEQYF. The CDR3 DNA sequence: TGTGCCAGCAGCGCACAGGGCCGTTACGAGCAGTACTTC.

This clonotype was counted only a few times. This sequence joins TRBV6-2 or TRBV6-3 and TRBJ2-7; D is unresolved. V lost 4 bases, J lost 4 bases, and 14 bases lay in between. The CDR3 totals 14 residues. In germline, CDR1 is MNHEY, CDR2 SVGEGT. The CDR3 spells CASSSSSDEYEQYF. CDR3 nucleotide sequence: TGTGCCAGCAGTTCATCGTCGGACGAATACGAGCAGTACTTC.

The J gene is TRBJ2-6, the V gene TRBV7-2; D is ambiguous. V shed 7 bases and J shed 2 bases, with 12 bases lying between them. Germline values: CDR1 SGHTA, CDR2 FQGNSA. This CDR3 has 15 residues. The CDR3 sequence: CASNLQSTGANVLTF. The CDR3 nucleotides are TGTGCCAGCAACCTACAGTCTACTGGGGCCAACGTCCTGACTTTC.

The gene calls are TRBV2 and TRBJ2-7, with 9 bases fitting TRBD1. Germline loops: CDR1 SNHLY, CDR2 FYNNEI. CDR3 length: 14 amino acids. With V trimmed by 8 bases and J by 4 bases, 9 bases remained unmatched. The CDR3 sequence: CASLNLDRGYEQYF. The CDR3 DNA follows: TGTGCCAGCCTGAACCTGGACAGGGGATACGAGCAGTACTTC.

This clonotype was seen a few times. CDR3 sequence: CASSLTGTGTYGYTF. Here the CDR3 DNA reads TGTGCCAGCAGCTTGACGGGGACAGGGACATATGGCTACACCTTC. The V and J genes are TRBV7-6 and TRBJ1-2, with 9 bases aligning to TRBD1. Germline V lookup: CDR1 SGHVS, CDR2 FNYEAQ. V was clipped by 3 bases and J by 5 bases; unmatched bases: 7. This CDR3 contains 15 residues. Drawing the rest from reference TRBV7-6 and TRBJ1-2, the complete variable domain is GAGVSQSPRYKVTKRGQDVALRCDPISGHVSLYWYRQALGQGPEFLTYFNYEAQQDKSGLPNDRFSAERPEGSISTLTIQRTEQRDSAMYRCASSLTGTGTYGYTFGSGTRLTVV.

The chain combines TRBV20-1 with TRBJ1-2; D is ambiguous. V gave up 4 bases and J gave up 6 bases, with 9 bases separating them. The germline CDR1 and CDR2 sequences are DFQATT and SNEGSKA (reference sequence). This CDR3 contains 11 residues. DNA for the CDR3: TGCAGTGCTAATTTGGTTAATGGCTACACCTTC. It translates to CSANLVNGYTF.

There are many counts of this clonotype. The V and J genes are TRBV12-3 or TRBV12-4 and TRBJ2-1; 12 nucleotides align to TRBD2. The CDR3 has 16 amino acids. Trimming removed 3 bases from V and 4 bases from J; junction bases left unmatched: 4. This CDR3 is CASSFVTSGRYNEQFF. CDR3 nucleotides: TGTGCCAGCAGTTTCGTGACTAGCGGGAGATACAATGAGCAGTTCTTC.

The CDR3 here is CASSVDVGAYTDTQYF. The CDR3 nucleotides read TGTGCCAGCAGCGTAGATGTGGGGGCCTACACAGATACGCAGTATTTT. The chain couples TRBV9 to TRBJ2-3, with D perhaps TRBD1 (6 bases). The V end lost 0 bases, the J end lost 2 bases, and 13 bases lay between the germline ends. The CDR3 is 16 residues long. Germline CDR1 is SGDLS and CDR2 is YYNGEE.

This chain links TRBV28 with TRBJ2-3; no firm D call. Germline V gene sequence: CDR1 MDHEN, CDR2 SYDVKM. V was clipped by 6 bases and J by 5 bases, with 6 bases between them. The CDR3 runs 11 residues. This chain's CDR3 is CASREKDTQYF. In DNA, the CDR3 is TGTGCCAGCAGGGAGAAAGATACGCAGTATTTT.

This clonotype was found a few times. The V call is TRBV10-3, the J call TRBJ2-5; D may be TRBD2 (5 bases). Germline V gene sequence: CDR1 ENHRY, CDR2 SYGVKD. Trimming left V 6 bases short and J 2 bases short, with 16 bases between. CDR3 length: 15 amino acids. CDR3 bases: TGTGCCATCAGCGAGCTACCGGGAACACAAGAGACCCAGTACTTC. This codes for CAISELPGTQETQYF.

This clonotype was detected a few times. This rearrangement joins TRBV30 to TRBJ1-5; TRBD1 is a possible D gene (6 bases). Between the trimmed V and J ends, which lost 2 bases and 3 bases, there was a span of 8 bases. This CDR3 contains 13 residues. The V gene's germline CDR1 is GTSNPN and CDR2 SVGIG (reference sequence). CDR3 DNA sequence: TGTGCCTGGAGTTGGGACAACAATCAGCCCCAGCATTTT. This codes for CAWSWDNNQPQHF.

This rearrangement joins TRBV19 to TRBJ2-1; TRBD2 matches 7 bases. The CDR3 loop spans 14 amino acids. Germline V CDR1 and CDR2: LNHDA, SQIVND (reference sequence). The trim removed 5 bases at V and 6 bases at J, leaving 7 bases unmatched. The CDR3, as DNA: TGTGCCAGTAGTGCAACTGGGGGGGTCAATGAGCAGTTCTTC. Translation: CASSATGGVNEQFF. Using reference TRBV19 and TRBJ2-1 for the parts outside the CDR3, the full variable domain is DGGITQSPKYLFRKEGQNVTLSCEQNLNHDAMYWYRQDPGQGLRLIYYSQIVNDFQKGDIAEGYSVSREKKESFPLTVTSAQKNPTAFYLCASSATGGVNEQFFGPGTRLTVL.

As regards this clonotype: The junction departs from the called germline gene at one end, perhaps through a read error. This rearrangement joins TRBV7-8 to TRBJ2-7; 8 nucleotides align to TRBD1. The CDR3 has 17 amino acids. The germline gives CDR1 SGHVS, CDR2 FQNEAQ. CDR3 nucleotide sequence: TGTCCCAGCAGCTTAAGGCCCTGGGACAGGAGCGCCTACGAGCAGTACTTC. This translates into CPSSLRPWDRSAYEQYF.

The V and J genes are TRBV12-3 or TRBV12-4 and TRBJ2-7; 7 bases map to TRBD1. This CDR3 has 13 amino acids. V trimming: 7 bases; J trimming: 3 bases; junction bases outside the gene matches: 6. The CDR3 is CASTGTDNYEQYF. CDR3 DNA sequence: TGTGCCAGCACCGGGACAGACAACTACGAGCAGTACTTC.

V is TRBV7-2 and J is TRBJ2-5; D might be TRBD1 or TRBD2, each matching 5 bases. The V and J ends lost 1 base and 5 bases respectively, with 11 bases between them. This CDR3 comprises 14 residues. Per germline, CDR1 SGHTA and CDR2 FQGNSA. As DNA, the CDR3 is TGTGCCAGCAGCTTAGGTGGGACCTCGGAGACCCAGTACTTC. Its protein product is CASSLGGTSETQYF. The full variable domain, with the rest looked up from reference TRBV7-2 and TRBJ2-5, is GAGVSQSPSNKVTEKGKDVELRCDPISGHTALYWYRQSLGQGLEFLIYFQGNSAPDKSGLPSDRFSAERTGGSVSTLTIQRTQQEDSAVYLCASSLGGTSETQYFGPGTRLLVL.

A few counts support this clonotype. The V call is TRBV30, the J call TRBJ2-7, with no clear D. Germline V CDR1 and CDR2: GTSNPN, SVGIG (reference sequence). V was clipped by 2 bases and J by 3 bases, with 5 bases between them. The CDR3 has 11 amino acids. CDR3 sequence (DNA): TGTGCCTGGAGTCGGAGCTACGAGCAGTACTTC. This sequence encodes CAWSRSYEQYF.

About this clonotype itself: This may be a read error, as it is one base from a much larger clone. This sequence joins TRBV4-3 and TRBJ2-7; D tentatively fits TRBD1 or TRBD2 (5 bases each). Judging by the DNA end, TRBJ2-4 fits better; the J call may be wrong. Germline CDR1 reads LGHNA; CDR2 reads YSLEER. This CDR3 has 16 residues. CDR3 nucleotide sequence: TGCGCCAGCAGCCAAGATCCCCCAGGGACCAAAAGCATTCAGTACTTC. Protein: CASSQDPPGTKSIQYF.

The chain couples TRBV3-1 to TRBJ2-3, with 8 bases that match TRBD2. Trimming took 1 base from V and 8 from J; bases not matched to a gene: 14. Germline assignment: CDR1 LGHDT and CDR2 YNNKEL (reference sequence). The CDR3 is 17 residues long. CDR3 region: CASSQVADPFREGTQYF. In nucleotides, the CDR3 is TGTGCCAGCAGCCAAGTAGCAGACCCCTTCCGGGAGGGTACGCAGTATTTT.

The chain has TRBV6-5 and TRBJ2-1; 11 bases match TRBD2. Germline V lookup: CDR1 MNHEY, CDR2 SVGAGI. V trimming: 6 bases; J trimming: 6 bases; junction bases outside the gene matches: 4. The CDR3 spans 14 residues. The CDR3 region has the DNA TGTGCCAGCAGATCGACTAGCGGGGCCAATGAGCAGTTCTTC. The encoded protein is CASRSTSGANEQFF.

This clonotype was counted between two and nine times. The chain is built from TRBV5-5 and TRBJ2-1; D gene unclear. Germline V CDR1 and CDR2: SGHKS, YYEKEE (reference sequence). Deletions cut 4 bases from V and 7 bases from J, with 12 bases between. The CDR3 runs to 13 residues. CDR3 sequence (DNA): TGTGCCAGCAGCGGCATACGGCCAAATGAGCAGTTCTTC. This encodes CASSGIRPNEQFF.

This sequence joins TRBV12-3 or TRBV12-4 and TRBJ2-1; perhaps TRBD1 as D (6 bases). V was trimmed by 7 bases and J by 7 bases, leaving 11 bases between them. The CDR3 spans 12 residues. The CDR3 region is CASTLTGNEQFF. DNA of the CDR3: TGTGCCAGCACCCTGACAGGTAATGAGCAGTTCTTC.

This clonotype has only a few counts. The chain couples TRBV20-1 to TRBJ2-4; the D is unclear. The V and J ends lost 4 bases and 0 bases respectively, with 7 bases between them. The germline gives CDR1 DFQATT, CDR2 SNEGSKA (reference sequence). This CDR3 is 13 amino acids long. CDR3 nucleotide sequence: TGCAGTGCTACGGAAGTAGCCAAAAACATTCAGTACTTC. This encodes CSATEVAKNIQYF.

The genes are TRBV5-6 and TRBJ2-4; 10 bases fit TRBD1. Per germline, CDR1 SGHDT and CDR2 YYEEEE. CDR3 size: 17 residues. V shed 3 bases and J 8 bases; nucleotides not matched to a gene: 14. This CDR3 reads CASSSAGTGELEDIQYF. CDR3 coding DNA: TGTGCCAGCAGCTCGGCGGGGACAGGGGAATTGGAAGACATTCAGTACTTC.

The CDR3 sequence is CASSPDRVVSPLHF. CDR3 bases: TGTGCCAGCAGCCCAGACAGGGTAGTTTCACCCCTCCACTTT. The genes are TRBV28 and TRBJ1-6, with 7 bases matching TRBD1. The CDR3 loop spans 14 amino acids. Trimming removed 6 bases from V and 9 bases from J; junction bases left unmatched: 8. Germline CDR1 MDHEN, CDR2 SYDVKM.

This clonotype appeared a few times. The V gene is TRBV7-9, the J gene TRBJ2-5; a possible D gene is TRBD1 (5 bases). CDR1 and CDR2 from the germline V gene are SEHNR and FQNEAQ (reference sequence). Trimming stripped 4 bases from V and 2 bases from J, with 11 bases between. This CDR3 has 14 residues. Here the CDR3 reads CASSSARGQETQYF. The CDR3, as DNA: TGTGCCAGCAGCTCTGCAAGGGGTCAAGAGACCCAGTACTTC.

This clonotype was picked up many times. The chain employs TRBV4-3 and TRBJ2-5; a possible D gene is TRBD1 (6 bases). Trimming took off 4 bases at V and 5 bases at J, with 17 bases between the two ends. Germline CDR1 and CDR2: LGHNA and YSLEER. The CDR3 covers 15 residues. CDR3 sequence (DNA): TGCGCCAGCAGCCCAAACACAGGGAATTCGGAGACCCAGTACTTC. This translates into CASSPNTGNSETQYF.